This is a list of T cell receptor beta chains from one sample in a study of cytomegalovirus exposure and HLA in healthy donors. Sequenced by immunoSEQ multiplex PCR; TCRdb stores in-frame clones only, minus some. The data contain about 83,000 clones, about 81% of them singletons. The sample taken for sequencing was PBMCs. The receptor set was obtained from a man aged 60 to 69 in good health and CMV-seronegative. CDR3s include the opening cysteine and the closing phenylalanine or tryptophan. The order of the fields is V gene, D gene, CDR3 length, clone size, J gene, CDR3 protein, CDR3 DNA. D genes are given only for firm matches. Clone sizes are given selectively: once, few, many, or a class where the clone is expanded.

v_call: TRBV5-1
d_call: TRBD1
cdr3_length: 14
clone_size: -
j_call: TRBJ1-1
cdr3_aa: CASSRTGLNTEAFF
cdr3_nt: TGCGCCAGCAGCAGGACAGGGCTGAACACTGAAGCTTTCTTT

v_call: TRBV6-5
d_call: -
cdr3_length: 14
clone_size: -
j_call: TRBJ1-5
cdr3_aa: CASSDQGSNQPQHF
cdr3_nt: TGTGCCAGCAGTGATCAGGGAAGCAATCAGCCCCAGCATTTT

v_call: TRBV7-9
d_call: -
cdr3_length: 16
clone_size: once
j_call: TRBJ1-5
cdr3_aa: CSSSLAGSGYHQPQHF
cdr3_nt: TGTTCCAGCAGCTTAGCTGGATCAGGGTATCATCAGCCCCAGCATTTT

v_call: TRBV30
d_call: TRBD1
cdr3_length: 18
clone_size: -
j_call: TRBJ2-7
cdr3_aa: CAWSVRGHGTGGSNEQYF
cdr3_nt: TGTGCCTGGAGTGTAAGGGGGCACGGGACAGGGGGCTCCAACGAGCAGTACTTC

v_call: TRBV2
d_call: TRBD1
cdr3_length: 16
clone_size: -
j_call: TRBJ1-6
cdr3_aa: CASSRGTGVGSSPLHF
cdr3_nt: TGTGCCAGCAGTCGAGGGACAGGGGTGGGCAGTTCACCCCTCCACTTT

v_call: TRBV6-5
d_call: TRBD1
cdr3_length: 15
clone_size: few
j_call: TRBJ1-2
cdr3_aa: CASSYAGQGSYGYTF
cdr3_nt: TGTGCCAGCAGTTACGCCGGACAGGGGAGCTATGGCTACACCTTC

v_call: TRBV7-6
d_call: -
cdr3_length: 14
clone_size: few
j_call: TRBJ1-1
cdr3_aa: CASSPGHSNTEAFF
cdr3_nt: TGTGCCAGCAGCCCGGGACACTCGAACACTGAAGCTTTCTTT

v_call: TRBV27
d_call: TRBD1
cdr3_length: 14
clone_size: -
j_call: TRBJ1-5
cdr3_aa: CASSYRDSARPQHF
cdr3_nt: TGTGCCAGCAGTTACCGGGACAGCGCAAGGCCCCAGCATTTT

v_call: TRBV18
d_call: TRBD1
cdr3_length: 12
clone_size: -
j_call: TRBJ1-2
cdr3_aa: CASSGTGDGYTF
cdr3_nt: TGTGCCAGCTCGGGGACAGGGGATGGCTACACCTTC

v_call: TRBV7-9
d_call: -
cdr3_length: 12
clone_size: -
j_call: TRBJ1-5
cdr3_aa: CSSSLVGGPQHF
cdr3_nt: TGTTCCAGCAGCTTAGTAGGGGGGCCCCAGCATTTT

v_call: TRBV30
d_call: TRBD1
cdr3_length: 15
clone_size: -
j_call: TRBJ2-1
cdr3_aa: CAWSARDRGFDEQFF
cdr3_nt: TGTGCCTGGAGTGCCCGGGACAGGGGGTTCGATGAGCAGTTCTTC

v_call: TRBV7-9
d_call: TRBD1
cdr3_length: 16
clone_size: -
j_call: TRBJ2-2
cdr3_aa: CASTPGGTGNTGELFF
cdr3_nt: TGTGCCAGCACCCCTGGTGGGACAGGGAACACCGGGGAGCTGTTTTTT

v_call: TRBV18
d_call: -
cdr3_length: 14
clone_size: -
j_call: TRBJ2-3
cdr3_aa: CASSPPYSTDTQYF
cdr3_nt: TGTGCCAGCTCACCACCCTATAGCACAGATACGCAGTATTTT

v_call: TRBV9
d_call: TRBD1
cdr3_length: 19
clone_size: -
j_call: TRBJ2-3
cdr3_aa: CASSIGQGAGFGITDTQYF
cdr3_nt: TGTGCCAGCAGCATCGGACAGGGGGCAGGGTTCGGAATTACAGATACGCAGTATTTT

v_call: TRBV5-1
d_call: TRBD1
cdr3_length: 15
clone_size: -
j_call: TRBJ1-2
cdr3_aa: CASSRATGDPYGYTF
cdr3_nt: TGCGCCAGCAGCCGCGCGACAGGGGACCCCTATGGCTACACCTTC

v_call: TRBV7-9
d_call: -
cdr3_length: 14
clone_size: -
j_call: TRBJ1-6
cdr3_aa: CASSLVGFLTPLHF
cdr3_nt: TGTGCCAGCAGCTTAGTTGGCTTCCTGACACCCCTCCACTTT

v_call: TRBV27
d_call: -
cdr3_length: 13
clone_size: -
j_call: TRBJ1-1
cdr3_aa: CASSLGDYTEAFF
cdr3_nt: TGTGCCAGCAGTTTGGGAGATTACACTGAAGCTTTCTTT

v_call: TRBV11-2
d_call: -
cdr3_length: 14
clone_size: few
j_call: TRBJ1-1
cdr3_aa: CASSLGGQNTEAFF
cdr3_nt: TGTGCCAGCAGCTTAGGGGGCCAGAACACTGAAGCTTTCTTT

v_call: TRBV27
d_call: TRBD2
cdr3_length: 16
clone_size: once
j_call: TRBJ2-7
cdr3_aa: CASSPKILATPREQYF
cdr3_nt: TGTGCCAGCAGCCCGAAAATACTAGCGACTCCTAGGGAGCAGTACTTC

v_call: TRBV4-2
d_call: -
cdr3_length: 15
clone_size: -
j_call: TRBJ2-1
cdr3_aa: CASSPTRGQHNEQFF
cdr3_nt: TGTGCCAGCAGCCCCACCCGCGGCCAACACAATGAGCAGTTCTTC

v_call: TRBV10-3
d_call: -
cdr3_length: 14
clone_size: -
j_call: TRBJ1-2
cdr3_aa: CAIGGPPGNYGYTF
cdr3_nt: TGTGCCATCGGTGGTCCCCCAGGGAACTATGGCTACACCTTC

v_call: TRBV7-9
d_call: -
cdr3_length: 15
clone_size: -
j_call: TRBJ2-1
cdr3_aa: CSSSLPGSSYNEQFF
cdr3_nt: TGTTCCAGCAGCCTACCGGGGAGCTCCTACAATGAGCAGTTCTTC

v_call: TRBV5-1
d_call: -
cdr3_length: 13
clone_size: -
j_call: TRBJ1-2
cdr3_aa: CASSPSANYGYTF
cdr3_nt: TGCGCCAGCAGCCCCAGTGCAAACTATGGCTACACCTTC

v_call: TRBV6-1
d_call: -
cdr3_length: 13
clone_size: -
j_call: TRBJ2-3
cdr3_aa: CASSEERVGTQYF
cdr3_nt: TGTGCCAGCAGTGAAGAGAGGGTCGGGACGCAGTATTTT

v_call: TRBV5-1
d_call: TRBD1
cdr3_length: 17
clone_size: -
j_call: TRBJ1-1
cdr3_aa: CASSSTTGGGGGTEAFF
cdr3_nt: TGCGCCAGCAGCTCAACGACAGGGGGCGGGGGGGGCACTGAAGCTTTCTTT

v_call: TRBV7-8
d_call: TRBD1
cdr3_length: 15
clone_size: once
j_call: TRBJ1-2
cdr3_aa: CASSEPGQGRGGYTF
cdr3_nt: TGTGCCAGCAGCGAACCGGGACAGGGAAGAGGTGGCTACACCTTC

v_call: TRBV6-1
d_call: -
cdr3_length: 14
clone_size: -
j_call: TRBJ1-2
cdr3_aa: CASSGLGGYYGYTF
cdr3_nt: TGTGCCAGCAGTGGTTTGGGAGGGTACTATGGCTACACCTTC

v_call: TRBV27
d_call: -
cdr3_length: 13
clone_size: few
j_call: TRBJ1-1
cdr3_aa: CASSPSESTEAFF
cdr3_nt: TGTGCCAGCAGTCCGTCGGAGAGCACTGAAGCTTTCTTT

v_call: TRBV9
d_call: TRBD2
cdr3_length: 15
clone_size: -
j_call: TRBJ2-7
cdr3_aa: CASSAWSFPGREQYF
cdr3_nt: TGTGCCAGCAGCGCGTGGAGCTTCCCCGGGAGGGAGCAGTACTTC

v_call: TRBV5-4
d_call: -
cdr3_length: 14
clone_size: -
j_call: TRBJ1-2
cdr3_aa: CASSLGGAYYGYTF
cdr3_nt: TGTGCCAGCAGCTTGGGGGGAGCGTACTATGGCTACACCTTC

v_call: TRBV7-8
d_call: -
cdr3_length: 14
clone_size: -
j_call: TRBJ2-1
cdr3_aa: CASLSAGIHNEQFF
cdr3_nt: TGTGCCAGCCTCTCGGCAGGGATCCACAATGAGCAGTTCTTC

v_call: TRBV2
d_call: TRBD2
cdr3_length: 14
clone_size: -
j_call: TRBJ2-1
cdr3_aa: CASSARDYHNEQFF
cdr3_nt: TGTGCCAGCAGTGCCCGGGACTACCACAATGAGCAGTTCTTC

v_call: TRBV5-5
d_call: -
cdr3_length: 17
clone_size: -
j_call: TRBJ2-6
cdr3_aa: CASSPGGVLSGANVLTF
cdr3_nt: TGTGCCAGCAGCCCCGGAGGGGTACTCTCTGGGGCCAACGTCCTGACTTTC

v_call: TRBV4-2
d_call: -
cdr3_length: 15
clone_size: few
j_call: TRBJ1-5
cdr3_aa: CASSQGPSGGEPQHF
cdr3_nt: TGTGCCAGCAGCCAAGGCCCATCTGGGGGCGAGCCCCAGCATTTT

v_call: TRBV4-2
d_call: -
cdr3_length: 14
clone_size: -
j_call: TRBJ1-4
cdr3_aa: CASSQENRDEKLFF
cdr3_nt: TGTGCCAGCAGCCAAGAAAACAGGGATGAAAAACTGTTTTTT

v_call: TRBV30
d_call: -
cdr3_length: 11
clone_size: -
j_call: TRBJ1-2
cdr3_aa: CAWRGTRSCTF
cdr3_nt: TGTGCCTGGAGGGGGACACGATCCTGCACCTTC

v_call: TRBV27
d_call: TRBD1
cdr3_length: 16
clone_size: -
j_call: TRBJ1-2
cdr3_aa: CASSLLSGQGAVGYTF
cdr3_nt: TGTGCCAGCAGTTTATTATCGGGGCAGGGGGCAGTCGGCTACACCTTC

v_call: TRBV10-3
d_call: -
cdr3_length: 16
clone_size: -
j_call: TRBJ2-2
cdr3_aa: CAISPRGGDVSGELFF
cdr3_nt: TGTGCCATCAGCCCTAGGGGGGGGGACGTATCCGGGGAGCTGTTTTTT

v_call: TRBV9
d_call: TRBD1
cdr3_length: 16
clone_size: few
j_call: TRBJ2-7
cdr3_aa: CASSGGDRDGNYEQYF
cdr3_nt: TGTGCCAGCAGCGGGGGGGACAGGGACGGGAACTACGAGCAGTACTTC

v_call: TRBV2
d_call: TRBD2
cdr3_length: 12
clone_size: -
j_call: TRBJ2-1
cdr3_aa: CASSSGGNEQFF
cdr3_nt: TGTGCCAGCAGTAGCGGGGGCAATGAGCAGTTCTTC

v_call: TRBV19
d_call: -
cdr3_length: 16
clone_size: -
j_call: TRBJ2-7
cdr3_aa: CASSIAGGVVSYEQYF
cdr3_nt: TGTGCCAGTAGTATAGCTGGCGGGGTGGTATCCTACGAGCAGTACTTC

v_call: TRBV5-6
d_call: -
cdr3_length: 12
clone_size: few
j_call: TRBJ2-7
cdr3_aa: CASSSGSGEQYF
cdr3_nt: TGTGCCAGCAGCTCCGGTTCAGGCGAGCAGTACTTC

v_call: TRBV19
d_call: TRBD1
cdr3_length: 13
clone_size: -
j_call: TRBJ1-6
cdr3_aa: CATGQGYNSPLHF
cdr3_nt: TGTGCCACCGGACAGGGTTATAATTCACCCCTCCACTTT

v_call: TRBV19
d_call: -
cdr3_length: 14
clone_size: -
j_call: TRBJ1-3
cdr3_aa: CASSIGQAGNTIYF
cdr3_nt: TGTGCCAGTAGTATCGGTCAAGCTGGAAACACCATATATTTT

v_call: TRBV5-6
d_call: TRBD2
cdr3_length: 17
clone_size: -
j_call: TRBJ2-3
cdr3_aa: CASSFRTSGAAADTQYF
cdr3_nt: TGTGCCAGCAGCTTCCGGACTAGCGGGGCCGCAGCAGATACGCAGTATTTT

v_call: TRBV7-9
d_call: -
cdr3_length: 16
clone_size: once
j_call: TRBJ1-1
cdr3_aa: CSSSLVLYTGYTEAFF
cdr3_nt: TGTTCCAGCAGCTTAGTCCTCTATACAGGGTACACTGAAGCTTTCTTT

v_call: TRBV5-1
d_call: -
cdr3_length: 14
clone_size: few
j_call: TRBJ1-2
cdr3_aa: CASSLEGGLGGYTF
cdr3_nt: TGCGCCAGCAGCTTGGAGGGAGGCCTCGGAGGCTACACCTTC

v_call: TRBV7-8
d_call: -
cdr3_length: 17
clone_size: -
j_call: TRBJ2-1
cdr3_aa: CASSLRLGAGAYNEQFF
cdr3_nt: TGTGCCAGCAGCTTGAGGTTGGGGGCAGGGGCCTACAATGAGCAGTTCTTC

v_call: TRBV5-1
d_call: TRBD1
cdr3_length: 15
clone_size: few
j_call: TRBJ1-6
cdr3_aa: CASSSDRLYNSPLHF
cdr3_nt: TGCGCCAGCAGCTCGGACAGGCTATATAATTCACCCCTCCACTTT

v_call: TRBV30
d_call: -
cdr3_length: 15
clone_size: -
j_call: TRBJ2-7
cdr3_aa: CAWSGPGIISYEQYF
cdr3_nt: TGTGCCTGGAGTGGCCCGGGGATCATCTCCTACGAGCAGTACTTC

v_call: TRBV2
d_call: TRBD1
cdr3_length: 14
clone_size: -
j_call: TRBJ1-2
cdr3_aa: CASSGQGAGYGYTF
cdr3_nt: TGTGCCAGCAGTGGACAGGGGGCAGGATATGGCTACACCTTC

v_call: TRBV7-9
d_call: TRBD1
cdr3_length: 12
clone_size: -
j_call: TRBJ1-1
cdr3_aa: CSSSLGTGGAFF
cdr3_nt: TGTTCCAGCAGCTTAGGTACAGGGGGAGCTTTCTTT

v_call: TRBV6-5
d_call: TRBD1
cdr3_length: 15
clone_size: few
j_call: TRBJ2-7
cdr3_aa: CASSQRQGHWIEQYF
cdr3_nt: TGTGCCAGCAGCCAACGACAGGGCCATTGGATCGAGCAGTACTTC

v_call: TRBV2
d_call: TRBD1
cdr3_length: 15
clone_size: -
j_call: TRBJ1-6
cdr3_aa: CASSGQGARNSPLHF
cdr3_nt: TGTGCCAGCAGTGGACAGGGGGCGCGTAATTCACCCCTCCACTTT

v_call: TRBV7-9
d_call: TRBD1
cdr3_length: 15
clone_size: -
j_call: TRBJ2-1
cdr3_aa: CASSPGTGDVNEQFF
cdr3_nt: TGTGCCAGCAGCCCCGGGACAGGGGACGTAAATGAGCAGTTCTTC

v_call: TRBV11-2
d_call: -
cdr3_length: 13
clone_size: few
j_call: TRBJ1-4
cdr3_aa: CASSLPGHRKLFF
cdr3_nt: TGTGCCAGCAGCTTACCGGGACATCGAAAACTGTTTTTT

v_call: TRBV6-4
d_call: TRBD1
cdr3_length: 11
clone_size: -
j_call: TRBJ1-2
cdr3_aa: CASHRGYGYTF
cdr3_nt: TGTGCCAGCCACAGGGGATATGGCTACACCTTC

v_call: TRBV9
d_call: TRBD1
cdr3_length: 15
clone_size: few
j_call: TRBJ1-1
cdr3_aa: CASSVAGTDSTEAFF
cdr3_nt: TGTGCCAGCAGCGTAGCTGGGACAGATTCCACTGAAGCTTTCTTT